The 14 T cell receptor beta chains below were found in one sample sequenced in a study of cytomegalovirus exposure and HLA in healthy donors (dated by TCRdb to 2016 to 2017). Libraries were constructed by the immunoSEQ multiplex PCR assay. A mixture of 60 forward primers for TCR Vbeta segments and 13 reverse primers for TCR Jbeta segments was used in the multiplex PCR. TCRdb limited this immuneACCESS table to in-frame rearrangements with V and J called. A share of clones is missing; checked studies link under half to unresolved V genes, and the rest is unexplained. The sample table shows a few hundred thousand clones, and around 85% are seen once. The ten top clones hold 0.22% of the sample. The material sequenced was PBMCs. The receptors derive from a girl aged 2-10 years in good health and CMV-seronegative.

CDR3 DNA: TGTGCCAGCAGCTTCGGGGGGGCGAGGGGGGAGCAGTACTTC. Protein product: CASSFGGARGEQYF. The chain has TRBV5-4 and TRBJ2-7, with TRBD2 matching 8 bases. CDR1 and CDR2 (germline): SGHNT, YYREEE (reference sequence). After removal of 2 bases from V and 7 bases from J, the junction contained 8 bases not matched to a gene. The CDR3 consists of 14 residues.

CDR3 amino acids: CASSMGGQGRSPLHF. The CDR3 DNA is TGTGCCAGTAGTATGGGGGGACAGGGACGCTCACCCCTCCACTTT. The chain is built from TRBV19 and TRBJ1-6; 9 bases match TRBD1. The V segment lost 3 bases and the J segment 10 bases; nucleotides outside the gene matches: 7. The CDR3 contains 15 residues. The germline V gene has CDR1 LNHDA and CDR2 SQIVND (reference sequence).

This chain uses TRBV30 with TRBJ2-4; tentatively, D is TRBD2 (7 bases). Germline CDR1 GTSNPN, CDR2 SVGIG (reference sequence). This CDR3 region has 17 residues. V lost 3 bases and J lost 0, with 18 bases in between. The CDR3 reads CAWSRGGAGVAKNIQYF. CDR3 nucleotides: TGTGCCTGGAGCAGGGGAGGGGCAGGGGTAGCCAAAAACATTCAGTACTTC.

The chain carries TRBV5-1 and TRBJ2-2; TRBD1 agrees at 12 bases. CDR1 SGHRS and CDR2 YFSETQ come from the germline V gene. CDR3 length: 16 amino acids. Trimming cost V 4 bases and J 4 bases; bases outside gene matches: 5. CDR3 nucleotide sequence: TGCGCCAGCAGCCGGGGACAGGGGGCGATCACCGGGGAGCTGTTTTTT. The encoded protein is CASSRGQGAITGELFF.

The chain combines TRBV4-1 with TRBJ2-6, with TRBD1 identical over 10 bases. The CDR3 spans 18 residues. Germline V gene data show CDR1 as MGHRA and CDR2 as YSYEKL. J was trimmed by 4 bases and V by 0 bases; bases with no gene match: 6. CDR3 sequence (DNA): TGCGCCAGCAGCCAAGATCGCGGACAGGGGGTCGGGGCCAACGTCCTGACTTTC. This gives the protein CASSQDRGQGVGANVLTF.

This clone was observed once. The rearrangement uses TRBV27 and TRBJ2-1, with 9 bases lining up with TRBD2. Germline assignment: CDR1 MNHEY and CDR2 SMNVEV (reference sequence). V shed 6 bases, J shed 8 bases, and the junction held 11 bases outside the gene matches. The CDR3 length is 15 residues. The CDR3 DNA sequence: TGTGCCAGCAGCCGTGCTCTAGCGGGGCTCTATGAGCAGTTCTTC. This sequence encodes CASSRALAGLYEQFF.

The chain joins TRBV4-1 to TRBJ1-1; 8 bases match TRBD1. Germline V gene data show CDR1 as MGHRA and CDR2 as YSYEKL. J gave up 5 bases and V 4 bases, and 9 bases lay outside the gene matches. The CDR3 length is 15 residues. The CDR3 reads CASSPQGQGTTEAFF. The DNA of the CDR3 is TGCGCCAGCAGCCCGCAAGGACAGGGAACAACTGAAGCTTTCTTT.

This chain links TRBV2 with TRBJ2-5; 8 nucleotides align to TRBD2. The V gene's germline CDR1 is SNHLY and CDR2 FYNNEI. V lost 6 bases, J lost 1 base, and 10 bases stayed unmatched. This CDR3 region has 16 residues. The CDR3 loop reads CASRPQLADFQETQYF. The CDR3 region has the DNA TGTGCCAGCAGGCCCCAACTAGCGGACTTCCAAGAGACCCAGTACTTC. The full variable domain, rest sourced from reference TRBV2 and TRBJ2-5, is EPEVTQTPSHQVTQMGQEVILRCVPISNHLYFYWYRQILGQKVEFLVSFYNNEISEKSEIFDDQFSVERPDGSNFTLKIRSTKLEDSAMYFCASRPQLADFQETQYFGPGTRLLVL.

The V and J genes are TRBV5-6 and TRBJ1-3; D is uncertain. Germline loops: CDR1 SGHDT, CDR2 YYEEEE. The CDR3 has 14 amino acids. With 2 bases removed from V and 7 bases from J, the gap between germline ends came to 13 bases. DNA for the CDR3: TGTGCCAGCAGCTTAGGGAGGGTACTCAACACCATATATTTT. Its protein is CASSLGRVLNTIYF.

This rearrangement joins TRBV30 to TRBJ1-6, with D tentatively TRBD1 (5 bases). V gave up 2 bases and J gave up 8 bases, with 19 bases separating them. The CDR3 has 16 residues. Germline V gives CDR1 GTSNPN, CDR2 SVGIG (reference sequence). CDR3 sequence: CAWSPPSFWGDSPLHF. The CDR3 coding sequence is TGTGCCTGGAGTCCGCCGTCCTTTTGGGGGGATTCACCCCTCCACTTT.

The rearrangement links TRBV11-2 to TRBJ2-1; TRBD2 matches at 14 bases. Germline assignment: CDR1 SGHAT and CDR2 FQNNGV. The CDR3 is 15 residues long. V gave up 1 base and J gave up 13 bases; unmatched junction bases: 6. This CDR3 is CASSLGTSGRFRQFF. The DNA for the CDR3 is TGTGCCAGCAGCTTAGGGACTAGCGGGAGGTTCCGCCAGTTCTTC.

The chain recombines TRBV29-1 with TRBJ1-1; D unclear. Germline V gene data show CDR1 as SQVTM and CDR2 as ANQGSEA. The CDR3 contains 14 residues. Trimming stripped 1 base from V and 0 bases from J, with 9 bases between. In nucleotides, the CDR3 is TGCAGCGTTGAAGTGGCAGGCTTGAACACTGAAGCTTTCTTT. This gives the protein CSVEVAGLNTEAFF.

DNA for the CDR3: TGCGCCAGCAGCCCCCGGGACATTTCCTACGAGCAGTACTTC. Its translation is CASSPRDISYEQYF. The chain couples TRBV4-1 to TRBJ2-7; tentative D call: TRBD1 (6 bases). Trimming stripped 4 bases from V and 1 base from J, with 11 bases between. The V gene's germline CDR1 is MGHRA and CDR2 YSYEKL. The CDR3 extends over 14 amino acids.

This chain links TRBV10-3 with TRBJ2-3, with TRBD2 matching 9 bases. The CDR3 totals 15 residues. The J segment lost 4 bases and the V segment lost 4 bases, leaving 6 bases of the junction unmatched. Germline V gene sequence: CDR1 ENHRY, CDR2 SYGVKD. CDR3 DNA sequence: TGTGCCATCAGTGTAGCGCGGGAGGGGTCAGATACGCAGTATTTT. It is translated as CAISVAREGSDTQYF.